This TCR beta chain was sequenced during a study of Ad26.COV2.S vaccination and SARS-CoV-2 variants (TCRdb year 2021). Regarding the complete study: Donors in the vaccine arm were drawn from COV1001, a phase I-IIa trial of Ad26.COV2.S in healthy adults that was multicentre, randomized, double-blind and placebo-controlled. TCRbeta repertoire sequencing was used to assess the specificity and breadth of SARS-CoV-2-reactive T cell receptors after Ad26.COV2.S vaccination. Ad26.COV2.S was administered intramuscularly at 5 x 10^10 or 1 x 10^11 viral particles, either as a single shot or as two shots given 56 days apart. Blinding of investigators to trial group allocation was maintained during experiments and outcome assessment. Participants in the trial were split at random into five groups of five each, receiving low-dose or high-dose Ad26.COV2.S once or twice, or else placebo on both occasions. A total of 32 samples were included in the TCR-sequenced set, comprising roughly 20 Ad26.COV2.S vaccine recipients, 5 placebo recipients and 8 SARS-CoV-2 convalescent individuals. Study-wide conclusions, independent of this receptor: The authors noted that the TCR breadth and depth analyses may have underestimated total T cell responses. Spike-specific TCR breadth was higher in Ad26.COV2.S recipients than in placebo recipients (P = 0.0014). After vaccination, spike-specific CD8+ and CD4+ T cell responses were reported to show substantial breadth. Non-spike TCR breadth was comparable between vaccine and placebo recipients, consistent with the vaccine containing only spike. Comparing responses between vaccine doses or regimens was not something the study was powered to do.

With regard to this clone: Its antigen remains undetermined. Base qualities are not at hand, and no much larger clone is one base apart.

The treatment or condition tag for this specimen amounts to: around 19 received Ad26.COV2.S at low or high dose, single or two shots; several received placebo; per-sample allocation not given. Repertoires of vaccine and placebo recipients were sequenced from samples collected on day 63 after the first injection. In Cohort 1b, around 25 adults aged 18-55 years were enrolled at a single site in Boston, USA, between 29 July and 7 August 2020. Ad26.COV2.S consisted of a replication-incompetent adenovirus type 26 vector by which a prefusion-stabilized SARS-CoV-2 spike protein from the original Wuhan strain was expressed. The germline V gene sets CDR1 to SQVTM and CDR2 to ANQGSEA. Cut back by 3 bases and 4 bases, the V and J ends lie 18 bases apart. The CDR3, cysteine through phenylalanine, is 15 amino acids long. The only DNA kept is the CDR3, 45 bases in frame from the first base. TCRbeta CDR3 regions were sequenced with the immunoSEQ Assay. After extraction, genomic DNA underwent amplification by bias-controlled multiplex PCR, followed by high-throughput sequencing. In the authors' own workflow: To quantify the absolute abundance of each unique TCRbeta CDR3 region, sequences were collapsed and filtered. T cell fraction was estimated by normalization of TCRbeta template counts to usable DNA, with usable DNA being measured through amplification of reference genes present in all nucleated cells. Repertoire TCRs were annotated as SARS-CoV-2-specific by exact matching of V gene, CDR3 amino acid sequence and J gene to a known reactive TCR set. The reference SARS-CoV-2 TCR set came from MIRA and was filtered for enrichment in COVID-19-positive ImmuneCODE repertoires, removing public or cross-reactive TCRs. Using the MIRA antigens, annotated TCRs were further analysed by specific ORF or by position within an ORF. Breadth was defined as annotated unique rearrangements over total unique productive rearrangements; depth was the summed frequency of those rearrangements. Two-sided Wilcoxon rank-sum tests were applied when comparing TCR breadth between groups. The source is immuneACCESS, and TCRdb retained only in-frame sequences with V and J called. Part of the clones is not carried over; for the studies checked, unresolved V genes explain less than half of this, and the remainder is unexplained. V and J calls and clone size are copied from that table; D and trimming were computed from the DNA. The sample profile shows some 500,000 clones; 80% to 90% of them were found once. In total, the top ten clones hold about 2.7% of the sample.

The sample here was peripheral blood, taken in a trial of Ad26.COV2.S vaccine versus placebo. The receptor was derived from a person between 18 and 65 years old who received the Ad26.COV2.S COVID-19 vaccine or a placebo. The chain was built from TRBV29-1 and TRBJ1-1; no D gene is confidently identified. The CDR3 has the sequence CSVDVGRGRFTEAFF. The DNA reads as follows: TGCAGCGTTGATGTCGGACGGGGAAGGTTCACTGAAGCTTTCTTT.